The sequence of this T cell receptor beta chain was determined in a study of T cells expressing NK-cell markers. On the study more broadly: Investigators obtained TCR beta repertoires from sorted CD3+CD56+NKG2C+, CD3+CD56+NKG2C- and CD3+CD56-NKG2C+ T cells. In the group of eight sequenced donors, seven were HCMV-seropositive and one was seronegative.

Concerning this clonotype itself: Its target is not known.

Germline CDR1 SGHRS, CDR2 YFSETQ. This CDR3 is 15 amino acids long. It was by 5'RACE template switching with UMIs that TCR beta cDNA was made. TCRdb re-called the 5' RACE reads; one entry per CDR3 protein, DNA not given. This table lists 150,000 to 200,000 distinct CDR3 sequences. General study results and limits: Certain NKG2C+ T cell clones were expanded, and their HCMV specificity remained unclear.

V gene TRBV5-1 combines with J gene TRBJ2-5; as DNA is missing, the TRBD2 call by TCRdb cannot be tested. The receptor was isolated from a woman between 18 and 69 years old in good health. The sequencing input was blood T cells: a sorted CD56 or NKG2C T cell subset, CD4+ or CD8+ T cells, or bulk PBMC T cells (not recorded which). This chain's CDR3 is CASRGTGTSEETQYF.